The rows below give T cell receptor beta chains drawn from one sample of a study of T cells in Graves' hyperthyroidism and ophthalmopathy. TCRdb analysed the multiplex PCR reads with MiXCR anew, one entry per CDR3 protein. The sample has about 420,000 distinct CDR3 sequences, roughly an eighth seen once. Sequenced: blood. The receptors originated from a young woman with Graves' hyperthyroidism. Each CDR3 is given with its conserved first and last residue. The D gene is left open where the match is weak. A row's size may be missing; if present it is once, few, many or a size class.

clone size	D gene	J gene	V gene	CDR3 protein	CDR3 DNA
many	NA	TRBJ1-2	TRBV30	CAWRGTSEGGGYTF	TGTGCCTGGAGAGGGACATCCGAAGGGGGGGGCTACACCTTC
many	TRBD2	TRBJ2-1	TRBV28	CASIPSGRYYNEQFF	TGTGCCAGCATCCCTAGCGGGAGGTATTACAATGAGCAGTTCTTC
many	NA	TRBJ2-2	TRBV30	CAWSVSVANGELFF	TGTGCCTGGAGTGTATCTGTAGCTAACGGGGAGCTGTTTTTT
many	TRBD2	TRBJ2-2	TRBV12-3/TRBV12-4	CASSLAGELNTGELFF	TGTGCCAGCAGTCTAGCGGGAGAGCTTAACACCGGGGAGCTGTTTTTT
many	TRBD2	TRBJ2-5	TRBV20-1	CSATDSGRVAETQYF	TGCAGTGCTACCGATAGCGGGAGGGTGGCAGAGACCCAGTACTTC
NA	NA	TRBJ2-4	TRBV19	CASSIVGGEAKNIQYF	TGTGCCAGTAGTATTGTGGGAGGAGAGGCCAAAAACATTCAGTACTTC
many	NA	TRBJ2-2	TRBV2	CASRRVGDGELFF	TGTGCCAGCAGGAGAGTGGGGGACGGGGAGCTGTTTTTT
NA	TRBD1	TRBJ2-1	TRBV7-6	CASSLTSVRGTGENEQFF	TGTGCCAGCAGCTTAACTTCGGTGCGAGGGACAGGGGAGAATGAGCAGTTCTTC
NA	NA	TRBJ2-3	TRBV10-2	CASRRGRSWADTQYF	TGCGCCAGCAGGAGGGGCCGGAGTTGGGCAGATACGCAGTATTTT
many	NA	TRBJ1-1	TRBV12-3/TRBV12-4	CASSKQGRKNTEAFF	TGTGCCAGCAGTAAACAAGGACGGAAAAACACTGAAGCTTTCTTT
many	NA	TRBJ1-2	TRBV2	CASSEERPGYGYTF	TGTGCCAGCAGTGAAGAAAGGCCAGGCTATGGCTACACCTTC
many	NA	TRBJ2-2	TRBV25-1	CASSESHRDTGELFF	TGTGCCAGCAGTGAATCACACAGGGACACCGGGGAGCTGTTTTTT
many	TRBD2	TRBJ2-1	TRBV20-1	CSARRLAGLPRPNEQFF	TGCAGTGCCCGACGACTAGCGGGCCTTCCTCGTCCCAATGAGCAGTTCTTC
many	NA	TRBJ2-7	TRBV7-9	CASSFRRAEPTYEQYF	TGTGCCAGCAGCTTCCGACGAGCGGAGCCTACCTACGAGCAGTACTTC
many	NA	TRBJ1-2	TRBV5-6	CASSLVSYGYTF	TGTGCCAGCAGCTTGGTCAGCTATGGCTACACCTTC
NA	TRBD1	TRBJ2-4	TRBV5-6	CASSLDRGIGNIQYF	TGTGCCAGCAGCCTGGACAGGGGCATAGGGAACATTCAGTACTTC
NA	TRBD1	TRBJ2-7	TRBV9	CASSVGDSASYEQYF	TGTGCCAGCAGCGTAGGGGACAGCGCATCCTACGAGCAGTACTTC
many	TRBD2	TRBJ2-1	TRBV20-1	CSAPRTSGIVNEQFF	TGCAGTGCCCCAAGGACTAGCGGGATCGTTAATGAGCAGTTCTTC
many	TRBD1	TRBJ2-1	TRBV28	CATLDRDYNEQFF	TGTGCCACTTTGGACAGGGATTACAATGAGCAGTTCTTC
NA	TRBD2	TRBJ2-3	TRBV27	CASSLTPSGRAISDTQYF	TGTGCCAGCAGTCTTACCCCTAGCGGGAGGGCCATTTCAGATACGCAGTATTTT
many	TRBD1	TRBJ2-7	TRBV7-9	CASSSKTGGLSEQYF	TGTGCCAGCAGCTCTAAAACAGGGGGCTTGTCCGAGCAGTACTTC
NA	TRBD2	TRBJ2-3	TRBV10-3	CAISDKREGSHNTQYF	TGTGCCATCAGTGATAAGCGGGAGGGCTCTCACAATACGCAGTATTTT
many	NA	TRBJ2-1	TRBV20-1	CSARGRGYNEQFF	TGCAGTGCTAGGGGGAGGGGGTACAATGAGCAGTTCTTC
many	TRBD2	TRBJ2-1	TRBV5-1	CASSINPGLAVRNEQFF	TGCGCCAGCAGCATAAACCCGGGACTAGCGGTTCGGAATGAGCAGTTCTTC
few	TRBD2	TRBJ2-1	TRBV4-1	CASSQDSPAGTYNEQFF	TGCGCCAGCAGCCAAGATTCGCCAGCGGGAACCTACAATGAGCAGTTCTTC
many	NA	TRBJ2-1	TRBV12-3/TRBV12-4	CASSQEHNEQFF	TGTGCCAGCAGCCAAGAGCACAATGAGCAGTTCTTC
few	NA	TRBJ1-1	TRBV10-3	CAISEFSGDPEAFF	TGTGCCATCAGTGAGTTTTCCGGAGACCCTGAAGCTTTCTTT
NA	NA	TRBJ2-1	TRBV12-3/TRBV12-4	CASSGGVRRSGSGEQFF	TGTGCCAGCAGCGGAGGGGTGAGGAGATCGGGGTCGGGGGAGCAGTTCTTC
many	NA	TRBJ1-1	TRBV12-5	CASGLSMNTEAFF	TGTGCTAGTGGTTTGAGTATGAACACTGAAGCTTTCTTT
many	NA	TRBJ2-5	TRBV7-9	CASSFGGAETQYF	TGTGCCAGCAGCTTCGGGGGAGCAGAGACCCAGTACTTC
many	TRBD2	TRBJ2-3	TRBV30	CAWSYSGSRAQYF	TGTGCCTGGAGTTATAGCGGGAGTAGAGCGCAGTATTTT
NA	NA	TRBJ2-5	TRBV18	CASSPPSSVEETQYF	TGTGCCAGCTCACCACCGTCTAGCGTGGAGGAGACCCAGTACTTC
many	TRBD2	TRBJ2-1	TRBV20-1	CSAREATSGNNEQFF	TGCAGTGCTAGAGAGGCGACTAGCGGTAACAATGAGCAGTTCTTC
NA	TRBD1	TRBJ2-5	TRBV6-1	CAGSSTGQGGQETQYF	TGTGCCGGCAGCTCAACCGGACAGGGGGGCCAAGAGACCCAGTACTTC
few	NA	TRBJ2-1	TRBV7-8	CASSLVIPGVANEQFF	TGTGCCAGCAGCTTAGTCATTCCAGGGGTGGCCAATGAGCAGTTCTTC
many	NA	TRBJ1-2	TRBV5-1	CASSSGTTSNYGYTF	TGCGCCAGCAGCTCCGGGACGACATCTAACTATGGCTACACCTTC
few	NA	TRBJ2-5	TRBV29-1	CSVGTQGQETQYF	TGCAGCGTTGGAACTCAGGGTCAAGAGACCCAGTACTTC
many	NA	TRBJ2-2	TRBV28	CASIRHDTGELFF	TGTGCCAGCATTAGACATGACACCGGGGAGCTGTTTTTT
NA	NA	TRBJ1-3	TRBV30	CAFTLGFGNTIYF	TGTGCCTTTACCCTCGGGTTTGGAAACACCATATATTTT
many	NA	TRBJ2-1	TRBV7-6	CASSLEGHEQFF	TGTGCCAGCAGCTTAGAAGGCCACGAGCAGTTCTTC
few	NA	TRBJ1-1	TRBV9	CASEDPGVTEAFF	TGTGCCAGCGAGGACCCCGGCGTCACTGAAGCTTTCTTT